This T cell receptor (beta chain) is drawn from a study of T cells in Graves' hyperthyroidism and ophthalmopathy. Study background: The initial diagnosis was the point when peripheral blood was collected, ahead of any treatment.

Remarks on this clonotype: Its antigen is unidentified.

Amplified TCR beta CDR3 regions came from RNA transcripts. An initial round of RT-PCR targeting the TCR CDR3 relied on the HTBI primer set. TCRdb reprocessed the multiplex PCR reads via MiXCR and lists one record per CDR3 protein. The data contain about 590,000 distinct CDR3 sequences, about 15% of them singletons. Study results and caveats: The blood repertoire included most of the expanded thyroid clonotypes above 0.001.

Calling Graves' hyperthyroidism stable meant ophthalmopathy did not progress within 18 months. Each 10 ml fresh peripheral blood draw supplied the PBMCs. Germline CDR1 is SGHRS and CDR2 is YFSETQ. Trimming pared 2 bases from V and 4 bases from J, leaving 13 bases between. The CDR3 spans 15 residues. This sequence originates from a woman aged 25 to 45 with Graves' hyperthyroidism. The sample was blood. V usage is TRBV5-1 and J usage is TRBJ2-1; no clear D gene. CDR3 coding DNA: TGCGCCAGCAGCTTCGAGCAGCAGCGATACAATGAGCAGTTCTTC. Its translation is CASSFEQQRYNEQFF.